This T cell receptor (beta chain) was captured by sequencing in a study of cytomegalovirus exposure and HLA in healthy donors. Findings and caveats of the study: Some highly shared sequence variants likely arose as a pipeline artifact. There were a few CMV-associated chains whose specificity for CMV antigens was confirmed in vitro.

Turning to this clone: Its antigen remains unidentified.

Use of 60 Vbeta and 13 Jbeta primers characterized the PCR. TCRdb keeps only in-frame clones here, not all; method: immunoSEQ multiplex PCR. The sample has about 180,000 clones; approximately 81% are singletons. Donors had nominal health at sampling but likely had unrecorded immune exposures. The CDR3 covers 15 residues. In germline, CDR1 is MNHEY, CDR2 SVGAGI. Trimming took off 0 bases at V and 5 bases at J, with 10 bases between the two ends. The sequenced sample was PBMCs. The receptor comes from a woman in her 30s in good health and CMV-seronegative. The chain links TRBV6-5 to TRBJ1-4, with D unclear. This CDR3 reads CASSYSGRRNEKLFF. CDR3 coding DNA: TGTGCCAGCAGTTACTCGGGGAGGCGGAATGAAAAACTGTTTTTT.